The T cell receptor beta chain under discussion was sequenced for a study of PD-L1 blockade in urothelial cancer. The overall study: Most patients, about 85% of the roughly 30, were males with bladder-origin cancer.

Here immunoSEQ multiplex PCR was the method, and the copy in TCRdb shows in-frame clones only, minus some. The sample has about 29,000 clones; around 84% are singletons. This CDR3 has 13 residues. V lost 7 bases, J lost 3 bases, and 5 bases stayed unmatched. Germline CDR1 reads MNHEY; CDR2 reads SMNVEV (reference sequence). Between 1 and 8 samples, pretreatment and on-treatment, were given by each patient. Material: PBMCs, obtained around atezolizumab (anti-PD-L1) treatment. This chain joins TRBV27 and TRBJ2-5; 7 nucleotides agree with TRBD1. This clonotype originated in a man aged 50 or older with urothelial cancer. The CDR3 DNA sequence: TGTGCCAGCATCGGACAGGCGGAAGAGACCCAGTACTTC. Translation: CASIGQAEETQYF.